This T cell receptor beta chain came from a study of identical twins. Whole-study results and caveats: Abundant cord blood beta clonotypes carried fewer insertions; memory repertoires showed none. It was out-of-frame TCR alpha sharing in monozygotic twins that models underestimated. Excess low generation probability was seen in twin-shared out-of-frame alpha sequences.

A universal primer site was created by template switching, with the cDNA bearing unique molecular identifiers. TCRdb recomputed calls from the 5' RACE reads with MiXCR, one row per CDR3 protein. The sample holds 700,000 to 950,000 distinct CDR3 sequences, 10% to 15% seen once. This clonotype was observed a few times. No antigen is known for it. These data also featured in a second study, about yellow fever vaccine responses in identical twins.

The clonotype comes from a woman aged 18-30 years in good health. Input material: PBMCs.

CDR3: CASSPGFRTGELFF. In nucleotides, the CDR3 is TGTGCCAGCAGCCCCGGTTTTCGCACCGGGGAGCTGTTTTTT. The chain recombines TRBV7-2 with TRBJ2-2; D call uncertain. The CDR3 covers 14 residues. With 5 bases removed from V and 4 bases from J, the gap between germline ends came to 11 bases. Germline lookup yields CDR1 SGHTA and CDR2 FQGNSA.